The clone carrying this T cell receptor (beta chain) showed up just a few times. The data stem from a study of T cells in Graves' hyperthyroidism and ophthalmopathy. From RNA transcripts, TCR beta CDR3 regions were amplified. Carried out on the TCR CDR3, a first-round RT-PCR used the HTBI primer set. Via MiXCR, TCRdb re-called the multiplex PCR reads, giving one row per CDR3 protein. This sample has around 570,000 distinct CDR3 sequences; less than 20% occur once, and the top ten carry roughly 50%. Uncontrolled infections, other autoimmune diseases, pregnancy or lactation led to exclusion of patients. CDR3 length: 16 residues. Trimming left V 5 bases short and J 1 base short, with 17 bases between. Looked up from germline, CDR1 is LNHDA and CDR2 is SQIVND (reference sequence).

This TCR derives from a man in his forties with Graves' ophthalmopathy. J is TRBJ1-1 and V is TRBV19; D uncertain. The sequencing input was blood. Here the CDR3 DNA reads TGTGCCAGTAGTTACGGAAGAACCACCCGGAACACTGAAGCTTTCTTT. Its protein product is CASSYGRTTRNTEAFF.